The 24 T cell receptor beta chains reported below all come from one sample, sequenced in a study of patients and donors after allogeneic stem cell transplantation. MiXCR, run by TCRdb on the RT-PCR reads, gives a single entry per CDR3 protein. This sample has fewer than 75,000 distinct CDR3 sequences; 26% occur once, and the top ten carry more than 20%. Source material: blood, either unsorted or a sorted T cell fraction (not recorded which). The source of these receptors is a human donor who was either an allogeneic HSCT recipient or a stem cell or donor lymphocyte infusion donor (not recorded which). It is not recorded whose cells these are; they may come from a transplant donor.

This clonotype was seen repeatedly, ten times or more. The J gene is TRBJ2-3, the V gene TRBV7-2; D call uncertain. V was shortened by 6 bases and J by 5 bases, with 9 bases between the two germline ends. Germline V gene lookup returns CDR1 SGHTA and CDR2 FQGNSA. This CDR3 has 12 residues. The CDR3 DNA is TGTGCCAGCAGACCAGTGGGAGATACGCAGTATTTT. This sequence encodes CASRPVGDTQYF.

The rearrangement uses TRBV14 and TRBJ2-4; possibly TRBD2 for D (5 bases). Germline V lookup: CDR1 SGHDN, CDR2 FVKESK. Trimming removed 0 bases from V and 1 base from J, with 10 bases in between. The CDR3 spans 16 residues. The CDR3 is CASSQDHWRAKNIQYF. DNA of the CDR3: TGTGCCAGCAGCCAAGATCACTGGAGGGCCAAAAACATTCAGTACTTC.

The chain is built from TRBV9 and TRBJ2-5; possibly TRBD2 for D (5 bases). V gave up 2 bases and J gave up 3 bases, with 5 bases separating them. This CDR3 region has 12 residues. Germline CDR1 is SGDLS and CDR2 is YYNGEE. The CDR3 protein is CASSVGEETQYF. The CDR3 DNA follows: TGTGCCAGCAGCGTGGGAGAAGAGACCCAGTACTTC.

The chain carries TRBV12-3 or TRBV12-4 and TRBJ2-1; 9 bases fit TRBD2. There are 13 residues in the CDR3. V shed 6 bases, J shed 6 bases, and the junction held 3 bases outside the gene matches. This chain's CDR3 is CASRGLAFNEQFF. The CDR3 DNA sequence: TGTGCCAGCAGGGGACTAGCTTTCAATGAGCAGTTCTTC.

The table lists this clonotype with many counts. The J gene is TRBJ2-7, the V gene TRBV2; D is perhaps TRBD2 (6 bases). V was clipped by 6 bases and J by 4 bases, with 13 bases between them. The CDR3 loop spans 13 amino acids. Germline V gene lookup returns CDR1 SNHLY and CDR2 FYNNEI. CDR3 bases: TGTGCCAGCAGGGGTGGGGGGTTTTACGAGCAGTACTTC. Translating it yields CASRGGGFYEQYF.

This rearrangement joins TRBV4-2 to TRBJ2-7; weak D call: TRBD2 (5 bases). The V end lost 0 bases, the J end lost 3 bases, and 9 bases lay between the germline ends. This CDR3 comprises 14 residues. The V gene's germline CDR1 is LGHNA and CDR2 YNFKEQ. In DNA form, the CDR3 reads TGTGCCAGCAGCCAAGAACACCGGGGCTACGAGCAGTACTTC. It translates to CASSQEHRGYEQYF.

The chain carries TRBV30 and TRBJ2-1; D might be TRBD2 (6 bases). Trimming shortened V by 4 bases and J by 2 bases, and 12 bases separated the two germline ends. Germline V CDR1 and CDR2: GTSNPN, SVGIG (reference sequence). The CDR3 length is 14 residues. As DNA, the CDR3 is TGTGCCTGGATGGGGGGATTAACCTACAATGAGCAGTTCTTC. Its protein is CAWMGGLTYNEQFF.

This rearrangement joins TRBV15 to TRBJ1-1, with D unresolved. This CDR3 has 15 amino acids. V was shortened by 0 bases and J by 3 bases, with 11 bases between the two germline ends. Per germline, CDR1 LNHNV and CDR2 YYDKDF (reference sequence). The CDR3 nucleotides are TGTGCCACCAGCAGAGAAGGGCCGTGGCACACTGAAGCTTTCTTT. Protein: CATSREGPWHTEAFF.

The rearrangement joins TRBV6-5 to TRBJ2-1; 8 nucleotides align to TRBD1. V lost 2 bases, J lost 9 bases, and 6 bases stayed unmatched. The CDR3 is 14 residues long. Germline CDR1 reads MNHEY; CDR2 reads SVGAGI. CDR3 bases: TGTGCCAGCAGTTACGTCAGGACAGGGAGTGAGCAGTTCTTC. Amino acids: CASSYVRTGSEQFF.

The chain is built from TRBV20-1 and TRBJ2-1; the match to TRBD2 covers 7 bases. CDR1 is DFQATT and CDR2 is SNEGSKA in the germline V gene (reference sequence). Trimming removed 5 bases from V and 4 bases from J; junction bases left unmatched: 8. The CDR3 length is 14 residues. For the CDR3, the DNA is TGCAGTGCTTATCTAGCGGAGAGATACAATGAGCAGTTCTTC. Amino acids: CSAYLAERYNEQFF.

This clonotype was observed many times. The J gene is TRBJ1-2, the V gene TRBV29-1, with D possibly matching TRBD1 (5 bases). Between the trimmed V and J ends, which lost 3 bases and 6 bases, there was a span of 8 bases. The CDR3 consists of 11 residues. Germline V CDR1 and CDR2: SQVTM, ANQGSEA. The CDR3 bases are TGCAGCGTTGATGCGACAGATGGCTACACCTTC. It encodes CSVDATDGYTF.

V gene TRBV20-1 combines with J gene TRBJ2-3; D remains ambiguous. Germline V gene sequence: CDR1 DFQATT, CDR2 SNEGSKA (reference sequence). The CDR3 sequence is 15 residues long. V dropped 2 bases and J dropped 2 bases, with 14 bases sitting between them. CDR3 bases: TGCAGTGCTAGAACTGGGCCCCTTTACACAGATACGCAGTATTTT. Amino acids: CSARTGPLYTDTQYF.

The chain has TRBV12-3 or TRBV12-4 and TRBJ2-7; 8 bases match TRBD1. V shed 6 bases and J 4 bases; nucleotides not matched to a gene: 5. The length of the CDR3 is 13 residues. The CDR3 coding sequence is TGTGCCAGCAGGGGTTGGACAGGGTACGAGCAGTACTTC. Translated, it gives CASRGWTGYEQYF.

This clonotype was detected only a few times. The rearrangement links TRBV28 to TRBJ1-1; D is ambiguous. The CDR3 is 12 amino acids. Germline CDR1 and CDR2: MDHEN and SYDVKM. The ends were cut back, 1 base at V and 8 bases at J, with 8 bases in the middle. CDR3 loop: CASSLLGREAFF. The CDR3 bases are TGTGCCAGCAGTTTATTGGGTCGGGAAGCTTTCTTT.

This clonotype has just a few counts. The chain uses TRBV7-9 and TRBJ2-7; TRBD1 matches at 8 bases. With V trimmed by 3 bases and J by 2 bases, 6 bases remained unmatched. Germline lookup yields CDR1 SEHNR and CDR2 FQNEAQ (reference sequence). The length of the CDR3 is 15 residues. The CDR3 DNA reads as TGTGCCAGCAGCTTCCGACAGGGGAAAACCTACGAGCAGTACTTC. It codes for CASSFRQGKTYEQYF.

This clonotype occurred a few times. The chain recombines TRBV6-5 with TRBJ1-5; D perhaps matches TRBD1 (6 bases). Germline CDR1 is MNHEY and CDR2 is SVGAGI. The CDR3 length is 16 residues. V was shortened by 5 bases and J by 9 bases, with 23 bases between the two germline ends. CDR3 amino acids: CASSNGQTGLKWPQHF. In DNA form, the CDR3 reads TGTGCCAGCAGTAATGGCCAAACAGGGCTCAAATGGCCCCAGCATTTT.

This clonotype was found a few times. V and J are TRBV6-2 or TRBV6-3 and TRBJ2-3; 9 positions match TRBD2. CDR3 length: 17 amino acids. CDR1 is MNHEY and CDR2 is SVGEGT in the germline V gene. The junction had 8 bases not matched to a gene; V was cut back by 0 bases and J by 4 bases. The CDR3 loop is CASSYSAASGMADTQYF. DNA of the CDR3: TGTGCCAGCAGTTACTCGGCGGCTAGCGGGATGGCAGATACGCAGTATTTT.

J is TRBJ2-7 and V is TRBV29-1; 9 bases match TRBD2. The CDR3 contains 15 residues. V dropped 0 bases and J dropped 2; count of bases not matched to a gene: 5. CDR1 is SQVTM and CDR2 is ANQGSEA in the germline V gene. The CDR3 region is CSVEDPSGAAYEQYF. CDR3 in DNA: TGCAGCGTTGAAGATCCTAGCGGGGCCGCCTACGAGCAGTACTTC.

The chain carries TRBV12-3 or TRBV12-4 and TRBJ2-3, with 12 bases fitting TRBD2. The CDR3 consists of 14 residues. With 5 bases clipped from V and 10 bases from J, the junction kept 7 bases outside the gene matches. The CDR3 DNA sequence: TGTGCCAGCAGTGCCCTAGCGGGGGGGCCTGCGCAGTATTTT. It codes for CASSALAGGPAQYF.

This clonotype has just a few counts. This rearrangement joins TRBV12-5 to TRBJ1-6; tentative D call: TRBD1 (5 bases). With 2 bases removed from V and 8 bases from J, the gap between germline ends came to 7 bases. CDR3 length: 13 residues. CDR1 and CDR2 (germline): LGHNT, FRNRAP. Written as DNA, the CDR3 is TGTGCTAGTGGTTTGCAAGGGGATTCACCCCTCCACTTT. The encoded protein is CASGLQGDSPLHF.

This chain links TRBV19 with TRBJ2-3, with a weak D call TRBD2 (6 bases). With 7 bases removed from V and 0 bases from J, the gap between germline ends came to 14 bases. The CDR3 sequence is 15 residues long. Germline V gene data show CDR1 as LNHDA and CDR2 as SQIVND (reference sequence). For the CDR3, the DNA is TGTGCCAGTAACCCTAGCGCCGCAAGCACAGATACGCAGTATTTT. Translating gives CASNPSAASTDTQYF.

This clonotype occurred a few times. The CDR3 sequence: CASSGRRDQPQHF. The CDR3 nucleotides are TGTGCCAGCAGTGGGAGGCGTGATCAGCCCCAGCATTTT. This rearrangement joins TRBV2 to TRBJ1-5; no firm D call. The length of the CDR3 is 13 residues. The V and J ends lost 4 bases and 5 bases respectively, with 9 bases between them. The V gene's germline CDR1 is SNHLY and CDR2 FYNNEI.

This chain uses TRBV4-2 with TRBJ2-7; 7 bases map to TRBD1. The CDR3 totals 16 residues. Trimming at V came to 3 bases and at J to 1 base, leaving 9 bases not matched to a gene. Germline V lookup: CDR1 LGHNA, CDR2 YNFKEQ. In DNA, the CDR3 is TGTGCCAGCAGCCAGCAAGAAAGGACAGGTTCCTACGAGCAGTACTTC. Its translation is CASSQQERTGSYEQYF.

This clonotype appeared a few times. The chain employs TRBV7-9 and TRBJ1-4; D is ambiguous. The CDR3 covers 12 residues. The germline gives CDR1 SEHNR, CDR2 FQNEAQ (reference sequence). V was cut by 5 bases and J by 8 bases, with 9 bases left in between. Here the CDR3 reads CASSSSVEKLFF. CDR3 in DNA: TGTGCCAGCAGCAGCAGCGTCGAAAAACTGTTTTTT.